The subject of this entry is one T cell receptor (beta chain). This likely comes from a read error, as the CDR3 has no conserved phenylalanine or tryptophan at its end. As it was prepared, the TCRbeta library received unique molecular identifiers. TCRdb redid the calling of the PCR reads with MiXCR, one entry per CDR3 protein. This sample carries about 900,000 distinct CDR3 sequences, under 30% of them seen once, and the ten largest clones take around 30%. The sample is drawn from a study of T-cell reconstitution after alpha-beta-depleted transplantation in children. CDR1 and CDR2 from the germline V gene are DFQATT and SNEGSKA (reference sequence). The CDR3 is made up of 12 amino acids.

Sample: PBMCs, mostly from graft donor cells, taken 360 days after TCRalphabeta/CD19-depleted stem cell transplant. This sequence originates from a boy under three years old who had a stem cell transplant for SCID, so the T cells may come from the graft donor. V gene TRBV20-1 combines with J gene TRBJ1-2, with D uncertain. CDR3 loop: CSDRTVNYGYTY. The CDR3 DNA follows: TGCAGCGATAGGACGGTTAACTATGGCTACACCTAC.